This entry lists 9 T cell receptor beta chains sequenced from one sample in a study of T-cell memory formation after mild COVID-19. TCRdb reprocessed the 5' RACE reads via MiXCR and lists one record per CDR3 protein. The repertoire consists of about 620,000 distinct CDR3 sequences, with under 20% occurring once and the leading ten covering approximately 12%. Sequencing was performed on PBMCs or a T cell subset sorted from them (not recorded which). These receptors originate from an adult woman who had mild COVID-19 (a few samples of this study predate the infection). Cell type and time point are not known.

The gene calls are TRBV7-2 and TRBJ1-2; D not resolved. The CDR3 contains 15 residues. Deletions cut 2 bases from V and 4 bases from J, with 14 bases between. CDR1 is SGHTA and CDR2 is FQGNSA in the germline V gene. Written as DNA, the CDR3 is TGTGCCAGCAGCTTAAATCTCCGAAGCCCCTATGGCTACACCTTC. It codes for CASSLNLRSPYGYTF.

CDR3 DNA sequence: TGTGCCAGCAGTACCGGGACTAGCGGGAGGGCCTGGTCAGAGACCCAGTACTTC. It translates to CASSTGTSGRAWSETQYF. The chain is built from TRBV6-6 and TRBJ2-5, with 16 bases aligning to TRBD2. Germline CDR1 and CDR2: MNHNY and SVGAGI (reference sequence). This CDR3 is built from 18 residues. The trim removed 5 bases at V and 4 bases at J, leaving 10 bases unmatched.

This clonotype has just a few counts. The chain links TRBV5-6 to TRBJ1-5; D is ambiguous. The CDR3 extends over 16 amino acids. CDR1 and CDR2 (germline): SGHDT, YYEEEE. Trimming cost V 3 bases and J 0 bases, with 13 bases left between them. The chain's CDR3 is CASSSGIHPSNQPQHF. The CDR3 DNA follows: TGTGCCAGCAGCTCTGGGATACACCCTAGCAATCAGCCCCAGCATTTT.

CDR3 coding DNA: TGTGCCAGCAGTTTTAGGCCAACAGGACAAGAGACCCAGTACTTC. It encodes CASSFRPTGQETQYF. This chain links TRBV12-3 or TRBV12-4 with TRBJ2-5; weak D call: TRBD1 (5 bases). Trimming removed 3 bases from V and 2 bases from J, with 13 bases in between. The CDR3 has 15 residues.

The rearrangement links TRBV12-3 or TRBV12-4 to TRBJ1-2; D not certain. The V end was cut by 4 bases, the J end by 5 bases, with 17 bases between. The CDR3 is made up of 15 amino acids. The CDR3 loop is CASSSPSTVAYGYTF. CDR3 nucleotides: TGTGCCAGCAGTTCCCCTTCGACGGTTGCGTATGGCTACACCTTC.

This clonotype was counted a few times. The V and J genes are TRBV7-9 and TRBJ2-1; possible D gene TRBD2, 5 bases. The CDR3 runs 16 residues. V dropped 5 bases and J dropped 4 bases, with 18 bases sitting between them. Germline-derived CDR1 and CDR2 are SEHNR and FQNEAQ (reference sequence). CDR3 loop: CASSASRPGTYNEQFF. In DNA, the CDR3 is TGTGCCAGCAGCGCCTCCCGACCGGGAACTTACAATGAGCAGTTCTTC.

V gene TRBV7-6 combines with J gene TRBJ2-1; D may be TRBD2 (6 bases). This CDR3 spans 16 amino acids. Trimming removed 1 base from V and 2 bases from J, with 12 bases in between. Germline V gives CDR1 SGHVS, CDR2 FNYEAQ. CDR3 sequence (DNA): TGTGCCAGCAGCTTAGAGGAGGGCGGAACCTACAATGAGCAGTTCTTC. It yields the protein CASSLEEGGTYNEQFF.

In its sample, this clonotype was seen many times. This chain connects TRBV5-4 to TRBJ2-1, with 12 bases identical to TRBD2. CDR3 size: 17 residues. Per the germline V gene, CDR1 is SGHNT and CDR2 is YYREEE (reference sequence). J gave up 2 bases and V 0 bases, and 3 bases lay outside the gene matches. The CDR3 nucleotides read TGTGCCAGCAGCTTGGCTCTAGCGGGGGGGCCCTACAATGAGCAGTTCTTC. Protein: CASSLALAGGPYNEQFF.

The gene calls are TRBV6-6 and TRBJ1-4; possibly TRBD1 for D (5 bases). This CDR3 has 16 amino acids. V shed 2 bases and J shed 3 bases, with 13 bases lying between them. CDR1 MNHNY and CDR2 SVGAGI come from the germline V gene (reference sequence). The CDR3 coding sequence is TGTGCCAGCAGTTACGCTACAGGAGGGTCTAATGAAAAACTGTTTTTT. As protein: CASSYATGGSNEKLFF.